This T cell receptor beta chain was found in a study of T cell responses to AZD1222 COVID-19 vaccine. CDR3 size: 16 residues. The trim removed 5 bases at V and 6 bases at J, leaving 14 bases unmatched. CDR1 SGHTA and CDR2 FQGNSA come from the germline V gene. Sequencing used immunoSEQ multiplex PCR; TCRdb keeps in-frame clones, though not all of them. The table records roughly 140,000 clones, roughly 92% of them present only once. The chain uses TRBV7-2 and TRBJ1-2, with 8 bases that match TRBD1. Sequenced here: peripheral blood, sampled 28 days after the second AZD1222 dose. The sequence was obtained from an adult who received the AZD1222 COVID-19 vaccine. The CDR3 nucleotides are TGTGCCAGCAGCCCCAGCAACGGCAGGGGGCAGGATGGCTACACCTTC. This gives the protein CASSPSNGRGQDGYTF.